The rows below give T cell receptor beta chains drawn from one sample of a study of cytomegalovirus exposure and HLA in healthy donors. TCRdb keeps only in-frame clones here, not all; method: immunoSEQ multiplex PCR. The sample lists under 250,000 clones, around four fifths occurring once. Sequencing was carried out using PBMCs. These receptors came from a boy aged 10-17 years in good health and CMV-seronegative. The CDR3 runs from the conserved cysteine through the conserved F or W. D genes are given only for firm matches. Expanded clones are given a class, and other clones once, few, many or no size at all.

D,length,J,size,V,CDR3,DNA
NA,14,TRBJ1-4,NA,TRBV30,CAWSRSPENEKLFF,TGTGCCTGGAGTAGGTCGCCGGAGAATGAAAAACTGTTTTTT
TRBD2,18,TRBJ2-7,NA,TRBV4-1,CASSPGLAGILTKDEQYF,TGCGCCAGCAGCCCCGGACTAGCGGGGATTCTCACCAAAGACGAGCAGTACTTC
TRBD1,17,TRBJ2-7,NA,TRBV19,CASSTSSGTGGFYEQYF,TGTGCCAGTAGCACATCATCCGGGACAGGAGGCTTCTACGAGCAGTACTTC
NA,12,TRBJ1-1,NA,TRBV4-1,CASSPPSTEAFF,TGCGCCAGCAGCCCCCCTAGCACTGAAGCTTTCTTT
NA,15,TRBJ1-1,NA,TRBV27,CASSPQKGKNTEAFF,TGTGCCAGCAGTCCCCAAAAGGGGAAGAACACTGAAGCTTTCTTT
TRBD2,14,TRBJ2-1,NA,TRBV6-5,CASRGGSSYNEQFF,TGTGCCAGCAGGGGGGGGAGCTCCTACAATGAGCAGTTCTTC
TRBD1,17,TRBJ2-7,few,TRBV5-4,CASSPLIGGTGFHEQYF,TGTGCCAGCAGCCCACTAATAGGAGGGACAGGGTTTCACGAGCAGTACTTC
TRBD1,16,TRBJ1-2,NA,TRBV6-4,CASSDPYKGASYGYTF,TGTGCCAGCAGTGACCCGTATAAGGGGGCGAGCTATGGCTACACCTTC
TRBD1,15,TRBJ1-2,NA,TRBV30,CAWTPIGQGAYGYTF,TGTGCCTGGACTCCGATTGGACAGGGGGCCTATGGCTACACCTTC
TRBD2,14,TRBJ2-7,NA,TRBV10-3,CATLAGAPSYEQYF,TGTGCCACCCTAGCGGGGGCCCCCTCCTACGAGCAGTACTTC
TRBD1,17,TRBJ1-2,NA,TRBV11-3,CASSFSFRDSVLYGYTF,TGTGCCAGCAGCTTTTCCTTCCGGGACAGCGTCCTCTATGGCTACACCTTC
TRBD2,14,TRBJ2-4,NA,TRBV4-1,CASSSAGGDGIQYF,TGCGCCAGCAGCTCAGCGGGGGGGGACGGCATTCAGTACTTC
TRBD1,14,TRBJ1-2,NA,TRBV27,CASSFIQGPYGYTF,TGTGCCAGCAGTTTCATACAGGGGCCCTATGGCTACACCTTC
NA,14,TRBJ2-1,NA,TRBV11-2,CASSPARAHNEQFF,TGTGCCAGCAGCCCCGCCAGGGCCCACAATGAGCAGTTCTTC
NA,15,TRBJ2-5,NA,TRBV6-5,CASSSRDSVRETQYF,TGTGCCAGCAGTTCCCGGGACTCCGTTAGAGAGACCCAGTACTTC
TRBD1,13,TRBJ1-1,few,TRBV5-1,CASSSDRGMEAFF,TGCGCCAGCAGCTCGGACAGGGGAATGGAAGCTTTCTTT
TRBD2,12,TRBJ2-7,few,TRBV30,CAWREAGAEQYF,TGTGCCTGGAGGGAAGCGGGGGCCGAGCAGTACTTC
NA,12,TRBJ2-7,NA,TRBV2,CASRGGSYEQYF,TGTGCCAGCAGGGGGGGCTCCTACGAGCAGTACTTC
TRBD1,14,TRBJ1-1,NA,TRBV25-1,CASRRTGWNTEAFF,TGTGCCAGCAGACGGACAGGGTGGAACACTGAAGCTTTCTTT
TRBD1,15,TRBJ1-3,NA,TRBV5-1,CASSLTGDFGNTIYF,TGCGCCAGCAGCTTGACAGGGGATTTTGGAAACACCATATATTTT
TRBD2,14,TRBJ2-2,NA,TRBV9,CASSPSGGDGELFF,TGTGCCAGCAGCCCCAGTGGGGGGGACGGGGAGCTGTTTTTT
NA,13,TRBJ2-2,NA,TRBV6-5,CASPGPGTGELFF,TGTGCCAGCCCTGGCCCGGGCACCGGGGAGCTGTTTTTT
TRBD1,15,TRBJ2-2,NA,TRBV27,CASSWGQGFTGELFF,TGTGCCAGCAGTTGGGGACAGGGTTTCACCGGGGAGCTGTTTTTT
TRBD1,16,TRBJ2-6,NA,TRBV9,CASSFGTGTGANVLTF,TGTGCCAGCAGCTTCGGGACAGGGACTGGGGCCAACGTCCTGACTTTC
TRBD2,15,TRBJ2-3,NA,TRBV19,CASSNPSGSTDTQYF,TGTGCCAGTAGTAACCCTAGCGGTAGCACAGATACGCAGTATTTT
TRBD1,14,TRBJ1-4,NA,TRBV5-1,CASSQDRAGEKLFF,TGCGCCAGCAGCCAGGACAGGGCCGGCGAAAAACTGTTTTTT
TRBD2,17,TRBJ2-5,NA,TRBV29-1,CSVVGTSGGGPRETQYF,TGCAGCGTTGTAGGGACTAGCGGGGGGGGGCCAAGGGAGACCCAGTACTTC
TRBD1,13,TRBJ2-7,few,TRBV11-2,CASSQGQGSEQYF,TGTGCCAGCAGCCAAGGACAGGGGAGCGAGCAGTACTTC
TRBD2,16,TRBJ2-1,NA,TRBV5-6,CASSNLAEQVYNEQFF,TGTGCCAGCAGCAACCTAGCGGAGCAGGTTTACAATGAGCAGTTCTTC
TRBD1,16,TRBJ2-7,NA,TRBV19,CASSPPPLGQGGEQYF,TGTGCCAGTAGTCCACCTCCCCTCGGACAGGGGGGCGAGCAGTACTTC
TRBD1,15,TRBJ1-2,few,TRBV5-1,CASSSPPTGAGGYTF,TGCGCCAGCAGCTCCCCCCCAACAGGGGCGGGTGGCTACACCTTC
NA,16,TRBJ2-7,NA,TRBV5-4,CASSLFRDMSSYEQYF,TGTGCCAGCAGCTTGTTCCGCGATATGAGCTCCTACGAGCAGTACTTC
NA,14,TRBJ1-6,NA,TRBV11-3,CASSSNIENSPLHF,TGTGCCAGCAGCTCCAATATTGAGAATTCACCCCTCCACTTT
NA,17,TRBJ2-6,NA,TRBV4-1,CASSQWGTLSGANVLTF,TGCGCCAGCAGCCAGTGGGGCACCCTCTCTGGGGCCAACGTCCTGACTTTC
NA,13,TRBJ1-1,NA,TRBV9,CASSVGTATEAFF,TGTGCCAGCAGCGTAGGTACAGCCACTGAAGCTTTCTTT
NA,13,TRBJ2-5,NA,TRBV5-4,CASSRRHQETQYF,TGTGCCAGCAGCCGACGACATCAAGAGACCCAGTACTTC
TRBD1,14,TRBJ1-5,few,TRBV4-2,CASSQLDRAVPQHF,TGTGCCAGCAGCCAACTGGACAGGGCTGTGCCCCAGCATTTT
TRBD2,16,TRBJ2-7,few,TRBV30,CAWTCDEAGGPFEQYF,TGTGCCTGGACCTGCGATGAAGCGGGAGGCCCCTTCGAGCAGTACTTC
NA,14,TRBJ2-2,NA,TRBV27,CASSPGTIPGELFF,TGTGCCAGCTCCCCCGGGACAATACCCGGGGAGCTGTTTTTT
NA,14,TRBJ1-1,few,TRBV27,CASSLSGGNTEAFF,TGTGCCAGCAGTTTATCGGGGGGGAACACTGAAGCTTTCTTT
NA,15,TRBJ2-7,NA,TRBV9,CASSVASSGDSEQYF,TGTGCCAGCAGCGTAGCTTCATCGGGGGACAGCGAGCAGTACTTC
NA,17,TRBJ2-1,NA,TRBV7-9,CASSSLVGQGRYNEQFF,TGTGCCAGCAGCTCCCTCGTAGGGCAGGGGCGCTACAATGAGCAGTTCTTC
NA,13,TRBJ1-5,NA,TRBV14,CASSQYSNQPQHF,TGTGCCAGCAGCCAATATAGCAATCAGCCCCAGCATTTT
TRBD2,15,TRBJ2-7,NA,TRBV5-1,CASSTGAGGPYEQYF,TGCGCCAGCAGCACGGGGGCGGGAGGGCCCTACGAGCAGTACTTC
NA,15,TRBJ2-1,NA,TRBV5-5,CASSPLAVNLHEQFF,TGTGCCAGCAGCCCCCTGGCTGTCAATTTGCATGAGCAGTTCTTC
TRBD2,15,TRBJ2-1,NA,TRBV10-2,CASSLGGGAQNEQFF,TGCGCCAGCAGCCTTGGCGGGGGGGCGCAAAATGAGCAGTTCTTC
NA,14,TRBJ1-1,NA,TRBV5-1,CASSLAVANTEAFF,TGCGCCAGCAGCTTGGCGGTAGCAAACACTGAAGCTTTCTTT
NA,12,TRBJ1-2,NA,TRBV4-2,CASSQQTAGYTF,TGTGCCAGCAGCCAACAGACAGCCGGGTACACCTTC
TRBD1,14,TRBJ1-1,NA,TRBV5-4,CASSREGADTEAFF,TGTGCCAGCAGCCGCGAGGGGGCGGACACTGAAGCTTTCTTT
NA,13,TRBJ1-1,NA,TRBV5-4,CASSSTGNTEAFF,TGTGCCAGCAGCTCCACGGGGAACACTGAAGCTTTCTTT
NA,14,TRBJ1-2,NA,TRBV11-2,CASSLVRSNYGYTF,TGTGCCAGCAGCTTAGTCAGGTCTAACTATGGCTACACCTTC
NA,14,TRBJ1-1,NA,TRBV7-9,CASSLGGRGTEAFF,TGTGCCAGCAGCTTAGGGGGGCGCGGAACTGAAGCTTTCTTT
TRBD1,15,TRBJ1-2,NA,TRBV6-1,CASSEMGGQGYGYTF,TGTGCCAGCAGTGAAATGGGTGGACAGGGCTATGGCTACACCTTC
TRBD1,17,TRBJ2-2,NA,TRBV4-2,CASSQDPRTGETGELFF,TGTGCCAGCAGCCAAGATCCGCGGACAGGGGAAACCGGGGAGCTGTTTTTT